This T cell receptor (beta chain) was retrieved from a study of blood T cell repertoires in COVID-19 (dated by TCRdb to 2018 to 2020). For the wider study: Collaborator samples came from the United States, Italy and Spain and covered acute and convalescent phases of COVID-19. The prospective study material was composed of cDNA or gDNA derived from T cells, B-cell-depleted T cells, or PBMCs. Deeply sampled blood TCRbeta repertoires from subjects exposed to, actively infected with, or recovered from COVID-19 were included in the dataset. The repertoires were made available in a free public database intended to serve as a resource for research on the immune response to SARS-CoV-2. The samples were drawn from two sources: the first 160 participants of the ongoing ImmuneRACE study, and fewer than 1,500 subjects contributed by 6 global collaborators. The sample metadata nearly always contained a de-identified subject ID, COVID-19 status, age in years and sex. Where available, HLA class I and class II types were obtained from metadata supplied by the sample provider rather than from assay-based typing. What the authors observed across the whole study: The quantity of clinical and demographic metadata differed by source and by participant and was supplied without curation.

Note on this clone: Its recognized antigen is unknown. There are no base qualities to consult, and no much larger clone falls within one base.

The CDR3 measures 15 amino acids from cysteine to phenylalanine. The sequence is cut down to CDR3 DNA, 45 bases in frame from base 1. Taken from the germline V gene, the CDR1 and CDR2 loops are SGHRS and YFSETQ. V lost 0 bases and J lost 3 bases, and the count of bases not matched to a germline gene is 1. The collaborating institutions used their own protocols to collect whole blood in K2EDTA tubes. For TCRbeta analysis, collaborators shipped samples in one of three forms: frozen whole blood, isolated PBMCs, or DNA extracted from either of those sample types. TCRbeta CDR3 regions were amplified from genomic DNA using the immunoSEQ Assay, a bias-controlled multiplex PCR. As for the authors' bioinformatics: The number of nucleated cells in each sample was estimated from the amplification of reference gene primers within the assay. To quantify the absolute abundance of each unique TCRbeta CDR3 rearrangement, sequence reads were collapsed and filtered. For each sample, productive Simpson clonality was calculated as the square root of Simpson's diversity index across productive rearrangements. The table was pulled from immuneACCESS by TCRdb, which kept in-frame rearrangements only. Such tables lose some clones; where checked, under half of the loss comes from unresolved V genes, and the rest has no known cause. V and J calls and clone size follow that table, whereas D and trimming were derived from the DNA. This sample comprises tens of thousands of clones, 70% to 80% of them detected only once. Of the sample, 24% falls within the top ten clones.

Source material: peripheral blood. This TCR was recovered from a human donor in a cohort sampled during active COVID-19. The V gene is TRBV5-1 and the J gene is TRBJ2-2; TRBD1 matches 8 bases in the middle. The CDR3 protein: CASSLAGQDTGELFF. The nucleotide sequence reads TGCGCCAGCAGCTTGGCGGGACAGGACACCGGGGAGCTGTTTTTT.